Sequencing of this TCR beta chain was carried out in a study of blood T cells in healthy people across ages. For the second PCR, which ran for roughly 6 to 12 cycles, a sample-barcoded 5' primer and a J-beta primer mix were used. TCRdb re-derived calls from the 5' RACE reads in MiXCR, one entry per CDR3 protein. The sample consists of a few hundred thousand distinct CDR3 sequences, over 25% of them appearing once. Each donor gave ten milliliters of peripheral blood. This CDR3 comprises 14 residues. The V end was cut by 1 base, the J end by 4 bases, with 8 bases between. Germline values: CDR1 SGDLS, CDR2 YYNGEE. This sample also belongs to another study, concerning T cells of mothers and their children.

The receptor was derived from a boy between 2 and 15 years old in good health. Sequences were obtained from blood. The V and J genes are TRBV9 and TRBJ1-4; D may be TRBD1 (5 bases). The CDR3 bases are TGTGCCAGCAGCGTACAGGGTAATAATGAAAAACTGTTTTTT. Protein product: CASSVQGNNEKLFF. The full variable domain, in which reference TRBV9 and TRBJ1-4 provide the parts outside the CDR3, is DSGVTQTPKHLITATGQRVTLRCSPRSGDLSVYWYQQSLDQGLQFLIQYYNGEERAKGNILERFSAQQFPDLHSELNLSSLELGDSALYFCASSVQGNNEKLFFGSGTQLSVL.